These T cell receptor beta chains were read from a single sample in a study of Ad26.COV2.S vaccination and SARS-CoV-2 variants. The protocol was immunoSEQ multiplex PCR, while the TCRdb copy is restricted to in-frame clones and leaves out a portion. Of 300,000 to 500,000 clones in the sample, about 88% are singletons; the top ten hold under 3.5%. Here the sequenced sample was peripheral blood, taken in a trial of Ad26.COV2.S vaccine versus placebo. The receptor set was obtained from a person aged 18 to 59 who received the Ad26.COV2.S COVID-19 vaccine or a placebo. The CDR3 runs from the conserved cysteine through the conserved F or W. D genes are given only for firm matches. Where a row states a size, it is once, few, many or the class of an expanded clone; other rows omit it.

d_call,clone_size,j_call,v_call,cdr3_nt,cdr3_aa
NA,NA,TRBJ1-3,TRBV21-1,TGTGCCAGCAGCACCAGAGGGGATGGAAACACCATATATTTT,CASSTRGDGNTIYF
TRBD1,NA,TRBJ2-2,TRBV5-4,TGTGCCAGCAGCTTCCGGGACAGGGGAACCGGGGAGCTGTTTTTT,CASSFRDRGTGELFF
NA,NA,TRBJ2-6,TRBV6-5,TGTGCCAGCGGCACTGGGGCCAACGTCCTGACTTTC,CASGTGANVLTF
TRBD1,NA,TRBJ2-3,TRBV19,TGTGCCAGCTTCCGGGACAGGCAGTATTTT,CASFRDRQYF
TRBD2,NA,TRBJ2-7,TRBV7-2,TGTGCCAGCAGTGCTAGCGGCTACGAGCAGTACTTC,CASSASGYEQYF
NA,NA,TRBJ1-5,TRBV19,TGTGCCAGTACCATAACCCCCCAGCCCCAGCATTTT,CASTITPQPQHF
NA,NA,TRBJ1-1,TRBV12-3/TRBV12-4,TGTGCCAGCGCAGAGGACACTGAAGCTTTCTTT,CASAEDTEAFF
TRBD1,NA,TRBJ1-5,TRBV6-2/TRBV6-3,TGTGCCAGCAGCCGACGATCCGGGACAGGGGAGTCGCAGCCCCAGCATTTT,CASSRRSGTGESQPQHF
NA,NA,TRBJ1-5,TRBV18,TGTGCCAGCTCACCGACTATGGGCGATAGCAATCAGCCCCAGCATTTT,CASSPTMGDSNQPQHF
TRBD1,NA,TRBJ2-7,TRBV28,TGTGCCAGCAATAGGGCTTATCCTCGGGACAGTTTTTCCTACGAGCAGTACTTC,CASNRAYPRDSFSYEQYF
TRBD1,few,TRBJ2-7,TRBV7-6,TGTGCCAGCAGCTTAAGGACAGGGGGTTCCTACGAGCAGTACTTC,CASSLRTGGSYEQYF
NA,NA,TRBJ1-6,TRBV11-2,TGTGCCAGCAGCTCCACAGGGACGTCTGGCTCACCCCTCCACTTT,CASSSTGTSGSPLHF
NA,NA,TRBJ1-1,TRBV7-9,TGTGCCAGCAGCTTAGATTATCGCAGGGGGAACACTGAAGCTTTCTTT,CASSLDYRRGNTEAFF
NA,NA,TRBJ1-2,TRBV6-2/TRBV6-3,TGTGCCAGCAGTTACCGGACCCAAGCGCTTTATGGCTACACCTTC,CASSYRTQALYGYTF
TRBD2,NA,TRBJ2-5,TRBV5-8,TGTGCCAGCAGCTTTTTTGCTCAGCGGGGGGGGTTAGAGACCCAGTACTTC,CASSFFAQRGGLETQYF
NA,NA,TRBJ1-2,TRBV7-6,TGTGCCAGCAGCGCAGGACTCTTTAACTATGGCTACACCTTC,CASSAGLFNYGYTF
TRBD1,NA,TRBJ2-1,TRBV6-6,TGTGCCAGCAGTTACCTAAGGACAGGGGAGGATGAGCAGTTCTTC,CASSYLRTGEDEQFF
NA,once,TRBJ2-7,TRBV10-3,TGTGCCATCAGTGTGCTGGGAGGCGAGCAGTACTTC,CAISVLGGEQYF
NA,NA,TRBJ2-6,TRBV5-1,TGCGCCAGCAGCTTGGAGGCCCTGGGTCCTGGGGCCAACGTCCTGACTTTC,CASSLEALGPGANVLTF
NA,once,TRBJ2-5,TRBV3-1/TRBV3-2,TGTGCCAGCAGCCAAGATTATGGGCCTAACCCGTGGCAAGAGACCCAGTACTTC,CASSQDYGPNPWQETQYF
TRBD1,NA,TRBJ2-2,TRBV5-4,TGTGCAGTACGACAGGGGGCGGGCGGGGAGCTGTTTTTT,CAVRQGAGGELFF
TRBD1,few,TRBJ2-1,TRBV27,TGTGCCAGCAGTTTATTGGACAGGGGTAGGAATGAGCAGTTCTTC,CASSLLDRGRNEQFF
TRBD1,NA,TRBJ1-1,TRBV7-9,TGTGCCGCACGAAACGGGACAGGGGTTGAAGCTTTCTTT,CAARNGTGVEAFF
TRBD1,NA,TRBJ2-2,TRBV6-6,TGTGCCAGCAGTTACTCGGCAGGGGGCAGCACCGGGGAGCTGTTTTTT,CASSYSAGGSTGELFF
TRBD1,NA,TRBJ1-1,TRBV5-4,TGTGCCAGCAGCCCAGGGGGCGCGTTTGAAGCTTTCTTT,CASSPGGAFEAFF
NA,NA,TRBJ2-2,TRBV21-1,TGTGCCAGCAGCAAAGGGGGACAGGGGGAGCTGTTTTTT,CASSKGGQGELFF
NA,NA,TRBJ1-3,TRBV30,TGTGCCTGGAGTGGCAGCTCTGGAAACACCATATATTTT,CAWSGSSGNTIYF
NA,NA,TRBJ1-1,TRBV24-1,TGTGCCACCAGTGATTTCGGTGGGGATAGGAACACTGAAGCTTTCTTT,CATSDFGGDRNTEAFF
NA,NA,TRBJ1-2,TRBV7-9,TGTGCCAGCAGCTTAGGGGCGGGCTATGGCTACACCTTC,CASSLGAGYGYTF
TRBD2,NA,TRBJ2-2,TRBV7-9,TGTGCCAGTGGCGGGGGGACCAACACCGGGGAGCTGTTTTTT,CASGGGTNTGELFF
NA,NA,TRBJ2-3,TRBV7-9,TGTGCCAGCAGCTTAGCGGAGCGGTTAAGCACAGATACGCAGTATTTT,CASSLAERLSTDTQYF
TRBD2,NA,TRBJ2-3,TRBV29-1,TGCAGCGTTGACCCTAGCGGGGGGGCGGCAGATACGCAGTATTTT,CSVDPSGGAADTQYF
NA,NA,TRBJ2-1,TRBV7-2,TGTGCCAGCAGCTCCACAAGGAGGGCTTACAATGAGCAGTTCTTC,CASSSTRRAYNEQFF
NA,NA,TRBJ1-3,TRBV7-2,TGTGCCAGCAGCTTTCGCACGGAGAGCTCTGGAAACACCATATATTTT,CASSFRTESSGNTIYF
NA,NA,TRBJ1-2,TRBV13,TGTGCCAGCAGCCTTCCCTTCCGGGGTAACTATGGCTACACCTTC,CASSLPFRGNYGYTF
TRBD1,NA,TRBJ2-1,TRBV11-2,TGTGCCAGCAGACGGATCAGGGGGCAGAATGAGCAGTTCTTC,CASRRIRGQNEQFF
TRBD1,NA,TRBJ2-1,TRBV14,TGTGCCAGCAGCTGGACAGGGTCCTCCTACAATGAGCAGTTCTTC,CASSWTGSSYNEQFF
NA,few,TRBJ1-1,TRBV19,TGTGCCAGTAGCACTGTGGGATTCCGGGAAGCTTTCTTT,CASSTVGFREAFF
TRBD1,NA,TRBJ1-1,TRBV6-5,TGTGCCAGCAGCCGAGACAGGGTCCAGGGCACTGAAGCTTTCTTT,CASSRDRVQGTEAFF
NA,NA,TRBJ1-5,TRBV30,TGTGCCTGGAGTGGCTGGGGCTTTAGCAATCAGCCCCAGCATTTT,CAWSGWGFSNQPQHF
NA,NA,TRBJ1-5,TRBV27,TGTGCCAGCAGTATAACAGGTAGCAATCAGCCCCAGCATTTT,CASSITGSNQPQHF
NA,NA,TRBJ2-5,TRBV5-6,TGTGCCAGCAGCCTAGGGGCAGACGAGACCCAGTACTTC,CASSLGADETQYF
NA,once,TRBJ2-5,TRBV2,TGTGCCAGCAGTGAGGGCCTTTGGTCAGGGGAGAAGCGGGAGACCCAGTACTTC,CASSEGLWSGEKRETQYF
TRBD1,NA,TRBJ1-4,TRBV25-1,TGTGCCAGCAGTGCCTGGGACAGGTACGGAGGGAAACTGTTTTTT,CASSAWDRYGGKLFF
TRBD1,once,TRBJ1-5,TRBV30,TGTGCCTGGAGTGTTAGGCGAACAGGGGATAGCAATCAGCCCCAGCATTTT,CAWSVRRTGDSNQPQHF
NA,NA,TRBJ2-3,TRBV19,TGTGCCAGTAGTACCGGCGACCGCATGATCTTGCCCACGCAGTATTTT,CASSTGDRMILPTQYF
TRBD1,NA,TRBJ2-7,TRBV11-2,TGTGCCAGCAGCCTGGACAGGGGGCACGCTGGGTACGAGCAGTACTTC,CASSLDRGHAGYEQYF
NA,NA,TRBJ2-1,TRBV11-3,TGTGCCAGCAGCTTATCCACGGGATCTACACAGTTCTTC,CASSLSTGSTQFF
NA,few,TRBJ1-1,TRBV10-3,TGTGCCGTGCGATCCATGAACACTGAAGCTTTCTTT,CAVRSMNTEAFF
NA,NA,TRBJ1-1,TRBV30,TGTGCCTGGAGTGGAGGGGGGACTGAAGCTTTCTTT,CAWSGGGTEAFF
TRBD1,NA,TRBJ2-7,TRBV6-5,TGTGCCAGCAGTTACGCAGGGACAGGGGGAAGGGAGCAGTACTTC,CASSYAGTGGREQYF
TRBD1,NA,TRBJ1-1,TRBV19,TGTGCCAGTACCTTGGGGGACAGGACGAACACTGAAGCTTTCTTT,CASTLGDRTNTEAFF
NA,few,TRBJ2-4,TRBV3-1/TRBV3-2,TGTGCCAGCAGCCAATCGGGGCAGGGAGTAGCCAAAAACATTCAGTACTTC,CASSQSGQGVAKNIQYF